This T cell receptor beta chain comes out of a study of OX40 agonist ivuxolimab in advanced cancers. Broader study findings: Dosing at 0.1 to 3.0 mg/kg was accompanied by clonal expansion of CD4+ and CD8+ blood T cells by week 6.

With respect to this clone: The antigen is unknown.

Exclusion of a patient followed from autoimmune disease history or systemic immunosuppression. Peripheral blood came from all dose cohorts at three timepoints. Repertoires were generated with immunoSEQ multiplex PCR, while TCRdb's copy carries only in-frame clones and drops some. The sample gives 65,000 to 85,000 clones, 84% of which show up once; 6.9% is in the top ten. The CDR3 contains 16 residues. Germline V lookup: CDR1 SGDLS, CDR2 YYNGEE. With 0 bases clipped from V and 3 bases from J, the junction kept 6 bases outside the gene matches. V gene TRBV9 combines with J gene TRBJ2-3; 8 bases agree with TRBD1. The sequence was obtained from an adult with an advanced solid tumor such as melanoma, head and neck, liver or kidney cancer. The material was CD4+ or CD8+ T cells sorted from blood, obtained in a trial of the OX40 agonist ivuxolimab. The CDR3 DNA sequence: TGTGCCAGCAGCGTAGGTGCAGGGGGCAGGACAGATACGCAGTATTTT. Translation gives CASSVGAGGRTDTQYF.